These T cell receptor beta chains were read from a single sample in a study of control samples from healthy donors and cancer patients. TCRdb's copy holds only in-frame clones and misses some; the assay was immunoSEQ multiplex PCR. The sample has roughly 120,000 clones; approximately 94% are singletons. The sample was blood. The receptors here all came from a man between 25 and 39 years old in good health. The CDR3 runs from the conserved cysteine through the conserved F or W. D genes are given only for firm matches. Only part of the rows carry a size: once, few, many, or a class if the clone is expanded.

abundance	v_gene	j_gene	d_gene	CDR3aa	CDR3nt
.	TRBV7-9	TRBJ1-5	TRBD1	CASSPGQGGNQPQHF	TGTGCCAGCAGCCCGGGACAGGGGGGGAATCAGCCCCAGCATTTT
.	TRBV7-9	TRBJ2-7	.	CASSLSGFEQYF	TGTGCCAGCAGCTTATCAGGGTTCGAGCAGTACTTC
few	TRBV6-4	TRBJ2-2	TRBD1	CASSGTGDTGELFF	TGTGCCAGCAGTGGCACAGGGGACACCGGGGAGCTGTTTTTT
.	TRBV30	TRBJ2-7	TRBD2	CAWSEASGVTYEQYF	TGTGCCTGGAGTGAGGCTAGCGGGGTGACCTACGAGCAGTACTTC
.	TRBV4-1	TRBJ1-1	.	CASSQDRARMNTEAFF	TGCGCCAGCAGCCAAGATCGGGCGAGGATGAACACTGAAGCTTTCTTT
.	TRBV18	TRBJ1-1	TRBD1	CASSGRQGHNTEAFF	TGTGCCAGCTCGGGGCGACAGGGGCATAACACTGAAGCTTTCTTT
once	TRBV2	TRBJ1-4	.	CASRPDGSTNEKLFF	TGTGCCAGCAGGCCAGACGGCTCTACCAATGAAAAACTGTTTTTT
.	TRBV6-4	TRBJ2-7	TRBD1	CASMGTGQGIHEQYF	TGTGCCAGCATGGGAACGGGACAGGGCATACACGAGCAGTACTTC
.	TRBV7-2	TRBJ1-3	.	CASSLYGNTIYF	TGTGCCAGCAGCTTATACGGAAACACCATATATTTT
.	TRBV29-1	TRBJ2-1	.	CSAGGGTRGYNEQFF	TGCAGCGCTGGGGGTGGGACTCGCGGGTACAATGAGCAGTTCTTC
.	TRBV5-1	TRBJ1-2	TRBD1	CASSPGTGGNYGYTF	TGCGCCAGCAGCCCCGGGACAGGGGGTAACTATGGCTACACCTTC
.	TRBV20-1	TRBJ2-1	.	CSARDPGEQFF	TGCAGTGCTAGAGATCCAGGGGAGCAGTTCTTC
.	TRBV27	TRBJ2-7	.	CASSPSGYEQYF	TGTGCCAGCAGTCCTTCAGGGTACGAGCAGTACTTC
.	TRBV19	TRBJ2-5	TRBD2	CASATSGGETQYF	TGTGCCAGTGCGACTAGCGGGGGAGAGACCCAGTACTTC
.	TRBV18	TRBJ1-6	.	CASSQGPNSPLHF	TGTGCCAGCTCACAGGGGCCGAATTCACCCCTCCACTTT
.	TRBV4-3	TRBJ1-5	TRBD1	CASSQTGGLQPQHF	TGCGCCAGCAGCCAAACAGGGGGCCTTCAGCCCCAGCATTTT
.	TRBV18	TRBJ1-1	.	CASSPGMNTEAFF	TGTGCCAGCTCACCGGGGATGAACACTGAAGCTTTCTTT
.	TRBV6-5	TRBJ2-3	TRBD2	CASSYSISGGSDTQYF	TGTGCCAGCAGTTACTCCATTAGCGGGGGGTCAGATACGCAGTATTTT
.	TRBV5-4	TRBJ2-5	TRBD1	CASSSGQGLPETQYF	TGTGCCAGCAGCTCTGGACAGGGGCTCCCAGAGACCCAGTACTTC
.	TRBV5-4	TRBJ1-1	TRBD1	CASSSPWGTGGTEAFF	TGTGCCAGCAGCTCTCCCTGGGGGACAGGGGGCACTGAAGCTTTCTTT
.	TRBV7-2	TRBJ2-3	.	CASSLVTSPDTQYF	TGTGCCAGCAGCTTAGTAACTAGCCCAGATACGCAGTATTTT
few	TRBV6-4	TRBJ1-1	TRBD1	CASSDSTGGNTEAFF	TGTGCCAGCAGTGACTCAACAGGGGGGAACACTGAAGCTTTCTTT
once	TRBV2	TRBJ1-1	TRBD1	CASRTGEGTEAFF	TGTGCCAGCAGGACAGGGGAAGGGACTGAAGCTTTCTTT
.	TRBV4-1	TRBJ1-4	.	CASSQDKWKLFF	TGCGCCAGCAGCCAAGATAAGTGGAAACTGTTTTTT
.	TRBV7-9	TRBJ2-1	.	CASSPRWGGPDNEQFF	TGTGCCAGCAGCCCCCGGTGGGGGGGGCCGGACAATGAGCAGTTCTTC
.	TRBV6-2/TRBV6-3	TRBJ2-7	TRBD1	CASSYPTSATGGYEQYF	TGTGCCAGCAGTTACCCGACGAGTGCGACAGGGGGCTACGAGCAGTACTTC
.	TRBV9	TRBJ1-2	.	CASSALRGALNGYTF	TGTGCCAGCAGCGCCCTTCGGGGGGCGTTGAATGGCTACACCTTC
.	TRBV7-9	TRBJ2-5	.	CASSFTETQYF	TGTGCCAGCAGCTTCACAGAGACCCAGTACTTC
once	TRBV6-4	TRBJ2-1	TRBD2	CASSRTSGDYNEQFF	TGTGCCAGCAGCCGGACTAGCGGGGACTACAATGAGCAGTTCTTC
.	TRBV18	TRBJ2-3	.	CASSPPGADTQYF	TGTGCCAGCTCACCACCGGGAGCAGATACGCAGTATTTT
.	TRBV19	TRBJ1-2	TRBD1	CASSISVGTGSYGYTF	TGTGCCAGTAGTATTTCTGTAGGGACAGGTTCCTATGGCTACACCTTC
once	TRBV9	TRBJ2-1	.	CASSGRDTSGTWGANEQFF	TGTGCCAGCAGCGGCCGGGACACCTCTGGAACTTGGGGAGCGAATGAGCAGTTCTTC
.	TRBV6-2/TRBV6-3	TRBJ1-5	.	CASSDSLSKGPHQPQHF	TGTGCCAGCAGTGACAGTCTAAGTAAGGGACCTCATCAGCCCCAGCATTTT
.	TRBV5-1	TRBJ1-3	.	CASSLEPGNAIYF	TGCGCCAGCAGCTTGGAACCAGGAAACGCCATATATTTT
.	TRBV7-2	TRBJ1-5	TRBD1	CASSFHDRANQPQHF	TGTGCCAGCAGCTTCCATGACAGGGCCAATCAGCCCCAGCATTTT
.	TRBV10-3	TRBJ2-1	TRBD2	CAILRGGPHNEQFF	TGTGCCATCCTTCGCGGGGGACCCCACAATGAGCAGTTCTTC
.	TRBV30	TRBJ2-3	.	CAWSVRDHTQYF	TGTGCCTGGAGTGTAAGGGACCATACGCAGTATTTT
.	TRBV7-9	TRBJ2-1	TRBD1	CASSSETGGLGNEQFF	TGTGCCAGCAGCTCTGAAACAGGGGGCCTCGGCAATGAGCAGTTCTTC
.	TRBV2	TRBJ1-2	.	CATGLRSYTF	TGTGCTACGGGACTCCGTTCCTACACCTTC
once	TRBV7-2	TRBJ2-2	.	CASSLATGTGELFF	TGTGCCAGCAGCTTAGCGACAGGCACCGGGGAGCTGTTTTTT
once	TRBV27	TRBJ1-2	.	CASSLGPNYGYTF	TGTGCCAGCAGTTTAGGGCCGAACTATGGCTACACCTTC
.	TRBV7-9	TRBJ2-5	.	CASSSQGDYQETQYF	TGTGCCAGCAGCTCGCAGGGGGACTATCAAGAGACCCAGTACTTC
.	TRBV19	TRBJ1-2	.	CASSRQLGPYGYTF	TGTGCCAGTAGTAGACAGTTAGGTCCCTATGGCTACACCTTC
.	TRBV5-8	TRBJ2-3	.	CASSLKGGGKDTQYF	TGTGCCAGCAGCTTAAAAGGGGGCGGGAAAGATACGCAGTATTTT
once	TRBV5-6	TRBJ2-3	.	CASSLTAGAEGTQYF	TGTGCCAGCAGCTTGACTGCGGGGGCCGAGGGTACGCAGTATTTT
once	TRBV7-2	TRBJ2-3	TRBD2	CASTSGGFTDTQYF	TGTGCCAGCACTAGCGGGGGGTTCACAGATACGCAGTATTTT
.	TRBV7-9	TRBJ1-1	.	CASSSLRHGGDTEAFF	TGTGCCAGCAGCTCCTTGCGGCATGGAGGGGACACTGAAGCTTTCTTT
.	TRBV27	TRBJ1-1	.	CASSLLGGGLEAFF	TGTGCCAGCAGTTTATTAGGTGGGGGCCTTGAAGCTTTCTTT
.	TRBV7-2	TRBJ2-7	.	CASSMRHAREQYF	TGTGCCAGCAGCATGAGACATGCCCGCGAGCAGTACTTC
.	TRBV6-5	TRBJ2-7	.	CASSFRDRAYEQYF	TGTGCCAGCAGCTTCCGGGACCGAGCCTACGAGCAGTACTTC
.	TRBV14	TRBJ1-6	TRBD1	CASSQDWTGDSPLHF	TGTGCCAGCAGCCAAGATTGGACAGGGGATTCACCCCTCCACTTT
.	TRBV4-1	TRBJ1-1	.	CASSQRGLGTEAFF	TGCGCCAGCAGCCAACGGGGGCTGGGCACTGAAGCTTTCTTT
.	TRBV5-1	TRBJ2-7	.	CASSLAVALPTYSYEQYF	TGCGCCAGCAGCTTGGCCGTAGCCTTACCTACTTACTCCTACGAGCAGTACTTC